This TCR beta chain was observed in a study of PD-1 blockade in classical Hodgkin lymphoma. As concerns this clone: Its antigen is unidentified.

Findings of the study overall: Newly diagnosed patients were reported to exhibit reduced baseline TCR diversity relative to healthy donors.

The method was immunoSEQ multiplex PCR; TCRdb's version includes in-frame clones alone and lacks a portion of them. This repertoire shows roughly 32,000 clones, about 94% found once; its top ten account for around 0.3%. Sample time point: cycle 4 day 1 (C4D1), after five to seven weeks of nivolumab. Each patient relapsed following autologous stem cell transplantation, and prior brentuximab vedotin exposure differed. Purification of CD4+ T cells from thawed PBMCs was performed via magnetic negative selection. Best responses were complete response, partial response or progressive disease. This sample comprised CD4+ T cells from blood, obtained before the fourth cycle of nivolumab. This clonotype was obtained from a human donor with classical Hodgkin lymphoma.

The CDR3 bases are TGTGCCAGCAGCTATCAGGGGGCCGGGGGCACTGAAGCTTTCTTT. This codes for CASSYQGAGGTEAFF. This sequence joins TRBV7-6 and TRBJ1-1; 8 bases agree with TRBD1. With V trimmed by 4 bases and J by 4 bases, 8 bases remained unmatched. The germline V gene encodes CDR1 SGHVS and CDR2 FNYEAQ. The CDR3 is 15 residues long.